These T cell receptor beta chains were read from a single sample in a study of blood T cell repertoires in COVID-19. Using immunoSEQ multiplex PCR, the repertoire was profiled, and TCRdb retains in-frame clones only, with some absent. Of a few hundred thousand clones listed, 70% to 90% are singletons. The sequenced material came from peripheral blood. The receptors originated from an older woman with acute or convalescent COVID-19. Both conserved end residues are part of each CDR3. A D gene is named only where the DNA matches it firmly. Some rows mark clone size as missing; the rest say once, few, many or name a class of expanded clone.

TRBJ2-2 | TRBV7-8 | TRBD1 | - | TGTGCCAGCAGCTTAAGGGACAGGGCGGCCACCGGGGAGCTGTTTTTT | CASSLRDRAATGELFF
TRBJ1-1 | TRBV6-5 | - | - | TGTGCCAGCACCCAACAGGTGGGGAACACTGAAGCTTTCTTT | CASTQQVGNTEAFF
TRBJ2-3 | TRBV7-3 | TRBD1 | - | TGTGCCAGCAGCTTAAAACCGTTCGGGACAGGGGGAGAGGCAGATACGCAGTATTTT | CASSLKPFGTGGEADTQYF
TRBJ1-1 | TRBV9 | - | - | TGTGCCAGCACCAAATTTAGGGGTGAAGCTTTCTTT | CASTKFRGEAFF
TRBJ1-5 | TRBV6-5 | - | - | TGTGCCAGCAGTCCTGAGGGAAATCAGCCCCAGCATTTT | CASSPEGNQPQHF
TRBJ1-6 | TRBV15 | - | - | TGTGCCACCAGCAGAGAGGGCCAAAGCTCCTATAATTCACCCCTCCACTTT | CATSREGQSSYNSPLHF
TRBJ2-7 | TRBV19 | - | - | TGTGCCACCCGGCCAGCCCTCGGGGAGCAGTACTTC | CATRPALGEQYF
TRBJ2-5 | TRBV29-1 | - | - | TGCAGCTCCCGACAAAGCCAAGAGACCCAGTACTTC | CSSRQSQETQYF
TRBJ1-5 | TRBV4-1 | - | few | TGCGCCAGCAGCCAAGTTTACACCATCAATCAGCCCCAGCATTTT | CASSQVYTINQPQHF
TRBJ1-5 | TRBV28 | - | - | TGTGCCAGCAGTTTATCCTTTTTAGTTCCGCGCCGTAGCAATCAGCCCCAGCATTTT | CASSLSFLVPRRSNQPQHF
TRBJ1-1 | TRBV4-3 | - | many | TGCGCCAGCAGCTCCCACAGTACCTTGAACACTGAAGCTTTCTTT | CASSSHSTLNTEAFF
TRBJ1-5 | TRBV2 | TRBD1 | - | TGTGCCAGCAGACGGGACAGTAATCAGCCCCAGCATTTT | CASRRDSNQPQHF
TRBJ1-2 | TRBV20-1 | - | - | TGCAGTGCTAGAGGGGCTGAGGGCTACACCTTC | CSARGAEGYTF
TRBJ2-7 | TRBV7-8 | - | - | TGTGCCAGCAGCTTAAGGCAGGGATCCTACGAGCAGTACTTC | CASSLRQGSYEQYF
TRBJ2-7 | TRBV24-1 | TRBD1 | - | TGTGCCACCAGTGATTCGCGACAGGGGGCCTACGAGCAGTACTTC | CATSDSRQGAYEQYF
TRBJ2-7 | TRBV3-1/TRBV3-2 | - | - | TGTGCCAGCAGCCAAGATTTTGGGGGGAGCTCCTACGAGCAGTACTTC | CASSQDFGGSSYEQYF
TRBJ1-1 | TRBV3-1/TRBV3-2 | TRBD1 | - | TGTGCCAGCAGCCACGGACAGGGTACTGAAGCTTTCTTT | CASSHGQGTEAFF
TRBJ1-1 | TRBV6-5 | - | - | TGTGCCAGCAGCCCCGACAGTATAGAAGCTTTCTTT | CASSPDSIEAFF
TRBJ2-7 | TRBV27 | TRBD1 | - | TGTGCCAGCAGGACCGACAGGGTGCCCTCCTACGAGCAGTACTTC | CASRTDRVPSYEQYF
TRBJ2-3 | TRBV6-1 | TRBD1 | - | TGTGCCAGCAGTGGGCGACAGGGCCCTAGCACAGATACGCAGTATTTT | CASSGRQGPSTDTQYF
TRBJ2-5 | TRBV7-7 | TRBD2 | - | TGTGCCAGCAGCGGACTAGCGGGGTTTCAGGAGACCCAGTACTTC | CASSGLAGFQETQYF
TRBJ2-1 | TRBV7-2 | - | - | TGTGCCAGCAGCCCCAGACAGGGGGATCTAGCGGGGAATGAGCAGTTCTTC | CASSPRQGDLAGNEQFF
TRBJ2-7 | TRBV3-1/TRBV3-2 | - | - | TGTGCCAGCAGCGGCGGGACCTCTCGTCGCGACGAGCAGTACTTC | CASSGGTSRRDEQYF
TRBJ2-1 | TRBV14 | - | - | TGTGCCAGCAGCTCATGGGACTACGGGGGCCTCAATGAGCAGTTCTTC | CASSSWDYGGLNEQFF
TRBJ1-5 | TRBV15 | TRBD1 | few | TGTGCCACCAGCAGGACAGGGGGACAGCCCCAGCATTTT | CATSRTGGQPQHF
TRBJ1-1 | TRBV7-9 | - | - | TGTGCCAGCAGCCCCCAGGGGATGATGAACACTGAAGCTTTCTTT | CASSPQGMMNTEAFF
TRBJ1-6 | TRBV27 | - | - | TGTGCCAGCAGTTTATCGACTGTCAGGGTATTCGCCTATAATTCACCCCTCCACTTT | CASSLSTVRVFAYNSPLHF